The entry below gives a single TCR beta chain sequence along with its context. Its antigen remains unidentified. This CDR3 contains 21 residues. Germline CDR1 MDHEN, CDR2 SYDVKM. J lost 0 bases, V lost 2 bases, and 17 bases had no gene match. The data originate from a study of regulatory T cells in long-lasting Graves disease. Findings of the study overall: Whereas new patients shared 970 or so public clonotypes, persistent patients shared more, at about 2,700.

Time point noted: persistent/refractory GD, antithyroid drugs over 5 years with positive TRAb. After RNA was extracted from PBMCs, the TCR library was made from it. In each case, Graves' disease was diagnosed per American Thyroid Association guidelines. Assembly of TCR beta libraries relied on iRepertoire HTBI primers together with Arm-PCR of CDR3 regions. TCRdb itself ran the multiplex PCR reads through MiXCR, one entry per CDR3 protein. The sample has about 460,000 distinct CDR3 sequences, less than 25% seen once. The gene calls are TRBV28 and TRBJ1-3; 9 bases are a match to TRBD1. This specimen consisted of peripheral blood mononuclear cells (PBMCs), obtained when the disease was refractory, from a patient treated with antithyroid drugs. This receptor was obtained from a female donor with Graves disease. The CDR3 loop is CASSLKNWLKGQGFSGNTIYF. The CDR3 DNA follows: TGTGCCAGCAGTTTAAAAAATTGGCTTAAGGGACAGGGATTCTCTGGAAACACCATATATTTT.